The present entry profiles one T cell receptor beta chain with its context. Clones were read by immunoSEQ multiplex PCR, and TCRdb kept only the in-frame ones, dropping some. This sample yields 70,000 to 95,000 clones, of which 85% to 90% are seen a single time; 6.5% to 9.5% belongs to the top ten. The sample comes from a study of blood T cell repertoires in COVID-19. Germline CDR1 and CDR2: GTSNPN and SVGIG (reference sequence). CDR3 length: 15 residues. The V and J ends lost 5 bases and 6 bases, in that order; junction bases with no gene match: 15. The sequence derives from a woman in her sixties or seventies with acute or convalescent COVID-19. Material for sequencing was peripheral blood. The gene calls are TRBV30 and TRBJ1-2, with 7 bases lining up with TRBD1. This CDR3 reads CAWFRPILDRDGYTF. The CDR3 nucleotides are TGTGCCTGGTTTCGCCCCATCCTCGACAGGGATGGCTACACCTTC.